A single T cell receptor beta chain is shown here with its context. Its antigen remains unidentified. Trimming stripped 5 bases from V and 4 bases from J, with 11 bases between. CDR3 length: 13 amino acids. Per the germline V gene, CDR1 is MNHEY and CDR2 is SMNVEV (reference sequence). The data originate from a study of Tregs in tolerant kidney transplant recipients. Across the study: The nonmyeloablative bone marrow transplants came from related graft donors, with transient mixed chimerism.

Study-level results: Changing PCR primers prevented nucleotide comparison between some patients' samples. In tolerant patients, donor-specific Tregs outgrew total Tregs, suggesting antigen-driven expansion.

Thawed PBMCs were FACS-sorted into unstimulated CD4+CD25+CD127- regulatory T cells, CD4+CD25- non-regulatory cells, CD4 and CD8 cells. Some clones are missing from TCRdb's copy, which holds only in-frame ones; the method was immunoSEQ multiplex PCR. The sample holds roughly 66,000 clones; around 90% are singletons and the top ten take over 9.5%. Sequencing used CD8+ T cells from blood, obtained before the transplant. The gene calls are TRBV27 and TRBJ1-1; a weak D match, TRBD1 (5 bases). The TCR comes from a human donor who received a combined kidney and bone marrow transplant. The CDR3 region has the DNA TGTGCCAGCAGTGGCGGGGGACTCACTGAAGCTTTCTTT. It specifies CASSGGGLTEAFF.